This record covers a single T cell receptor beta chain. Repertoires were generated with immunoSEQ multiplex PCR, while TCRdb's copy carries only in-frame clones and drops some. The sample includes roughly 150,000 clones, roughly 88% seen only once; the top ten take around 5%. V lost 6 bases, J lost 1 base, and 16 bases lay in between. Germline V gene lookup returns CDR1 MDHEN and CDR2 SYDVKM. There are 15 residues in the CDR3. This entry is derived from a study of Ad26.COV2.S vaccination and SARS-CoV-2 variants. The source material was peripheral blood, sampled after recovery from COVID-19. The clonotype was recovered from a human donor who had recovered from COVID-19. This chain uses TRBV28 with TRBJ2-7; D is perhaps TRBD1 (6 bases). CDR3 nucleotide sequence: TGTGCCAGCAGCTCTACAGGGATGGAGTCCTACGAGCAGTACTTC. Protein: CASSSTGMESYEQYF. The full variable domain, with the rest looked up from reference TRBV28 and TRBJ2-7, is DVKVTQSSRYLVKRTGEKVFLECVQDMDHENMFWYRQDPGLGLRLIYFSYDVKMKEKGDIPEGYSVSREKKERFSLILESASTNQTSMYLCASSSTGMESYEQYFGPGTRLTVT.